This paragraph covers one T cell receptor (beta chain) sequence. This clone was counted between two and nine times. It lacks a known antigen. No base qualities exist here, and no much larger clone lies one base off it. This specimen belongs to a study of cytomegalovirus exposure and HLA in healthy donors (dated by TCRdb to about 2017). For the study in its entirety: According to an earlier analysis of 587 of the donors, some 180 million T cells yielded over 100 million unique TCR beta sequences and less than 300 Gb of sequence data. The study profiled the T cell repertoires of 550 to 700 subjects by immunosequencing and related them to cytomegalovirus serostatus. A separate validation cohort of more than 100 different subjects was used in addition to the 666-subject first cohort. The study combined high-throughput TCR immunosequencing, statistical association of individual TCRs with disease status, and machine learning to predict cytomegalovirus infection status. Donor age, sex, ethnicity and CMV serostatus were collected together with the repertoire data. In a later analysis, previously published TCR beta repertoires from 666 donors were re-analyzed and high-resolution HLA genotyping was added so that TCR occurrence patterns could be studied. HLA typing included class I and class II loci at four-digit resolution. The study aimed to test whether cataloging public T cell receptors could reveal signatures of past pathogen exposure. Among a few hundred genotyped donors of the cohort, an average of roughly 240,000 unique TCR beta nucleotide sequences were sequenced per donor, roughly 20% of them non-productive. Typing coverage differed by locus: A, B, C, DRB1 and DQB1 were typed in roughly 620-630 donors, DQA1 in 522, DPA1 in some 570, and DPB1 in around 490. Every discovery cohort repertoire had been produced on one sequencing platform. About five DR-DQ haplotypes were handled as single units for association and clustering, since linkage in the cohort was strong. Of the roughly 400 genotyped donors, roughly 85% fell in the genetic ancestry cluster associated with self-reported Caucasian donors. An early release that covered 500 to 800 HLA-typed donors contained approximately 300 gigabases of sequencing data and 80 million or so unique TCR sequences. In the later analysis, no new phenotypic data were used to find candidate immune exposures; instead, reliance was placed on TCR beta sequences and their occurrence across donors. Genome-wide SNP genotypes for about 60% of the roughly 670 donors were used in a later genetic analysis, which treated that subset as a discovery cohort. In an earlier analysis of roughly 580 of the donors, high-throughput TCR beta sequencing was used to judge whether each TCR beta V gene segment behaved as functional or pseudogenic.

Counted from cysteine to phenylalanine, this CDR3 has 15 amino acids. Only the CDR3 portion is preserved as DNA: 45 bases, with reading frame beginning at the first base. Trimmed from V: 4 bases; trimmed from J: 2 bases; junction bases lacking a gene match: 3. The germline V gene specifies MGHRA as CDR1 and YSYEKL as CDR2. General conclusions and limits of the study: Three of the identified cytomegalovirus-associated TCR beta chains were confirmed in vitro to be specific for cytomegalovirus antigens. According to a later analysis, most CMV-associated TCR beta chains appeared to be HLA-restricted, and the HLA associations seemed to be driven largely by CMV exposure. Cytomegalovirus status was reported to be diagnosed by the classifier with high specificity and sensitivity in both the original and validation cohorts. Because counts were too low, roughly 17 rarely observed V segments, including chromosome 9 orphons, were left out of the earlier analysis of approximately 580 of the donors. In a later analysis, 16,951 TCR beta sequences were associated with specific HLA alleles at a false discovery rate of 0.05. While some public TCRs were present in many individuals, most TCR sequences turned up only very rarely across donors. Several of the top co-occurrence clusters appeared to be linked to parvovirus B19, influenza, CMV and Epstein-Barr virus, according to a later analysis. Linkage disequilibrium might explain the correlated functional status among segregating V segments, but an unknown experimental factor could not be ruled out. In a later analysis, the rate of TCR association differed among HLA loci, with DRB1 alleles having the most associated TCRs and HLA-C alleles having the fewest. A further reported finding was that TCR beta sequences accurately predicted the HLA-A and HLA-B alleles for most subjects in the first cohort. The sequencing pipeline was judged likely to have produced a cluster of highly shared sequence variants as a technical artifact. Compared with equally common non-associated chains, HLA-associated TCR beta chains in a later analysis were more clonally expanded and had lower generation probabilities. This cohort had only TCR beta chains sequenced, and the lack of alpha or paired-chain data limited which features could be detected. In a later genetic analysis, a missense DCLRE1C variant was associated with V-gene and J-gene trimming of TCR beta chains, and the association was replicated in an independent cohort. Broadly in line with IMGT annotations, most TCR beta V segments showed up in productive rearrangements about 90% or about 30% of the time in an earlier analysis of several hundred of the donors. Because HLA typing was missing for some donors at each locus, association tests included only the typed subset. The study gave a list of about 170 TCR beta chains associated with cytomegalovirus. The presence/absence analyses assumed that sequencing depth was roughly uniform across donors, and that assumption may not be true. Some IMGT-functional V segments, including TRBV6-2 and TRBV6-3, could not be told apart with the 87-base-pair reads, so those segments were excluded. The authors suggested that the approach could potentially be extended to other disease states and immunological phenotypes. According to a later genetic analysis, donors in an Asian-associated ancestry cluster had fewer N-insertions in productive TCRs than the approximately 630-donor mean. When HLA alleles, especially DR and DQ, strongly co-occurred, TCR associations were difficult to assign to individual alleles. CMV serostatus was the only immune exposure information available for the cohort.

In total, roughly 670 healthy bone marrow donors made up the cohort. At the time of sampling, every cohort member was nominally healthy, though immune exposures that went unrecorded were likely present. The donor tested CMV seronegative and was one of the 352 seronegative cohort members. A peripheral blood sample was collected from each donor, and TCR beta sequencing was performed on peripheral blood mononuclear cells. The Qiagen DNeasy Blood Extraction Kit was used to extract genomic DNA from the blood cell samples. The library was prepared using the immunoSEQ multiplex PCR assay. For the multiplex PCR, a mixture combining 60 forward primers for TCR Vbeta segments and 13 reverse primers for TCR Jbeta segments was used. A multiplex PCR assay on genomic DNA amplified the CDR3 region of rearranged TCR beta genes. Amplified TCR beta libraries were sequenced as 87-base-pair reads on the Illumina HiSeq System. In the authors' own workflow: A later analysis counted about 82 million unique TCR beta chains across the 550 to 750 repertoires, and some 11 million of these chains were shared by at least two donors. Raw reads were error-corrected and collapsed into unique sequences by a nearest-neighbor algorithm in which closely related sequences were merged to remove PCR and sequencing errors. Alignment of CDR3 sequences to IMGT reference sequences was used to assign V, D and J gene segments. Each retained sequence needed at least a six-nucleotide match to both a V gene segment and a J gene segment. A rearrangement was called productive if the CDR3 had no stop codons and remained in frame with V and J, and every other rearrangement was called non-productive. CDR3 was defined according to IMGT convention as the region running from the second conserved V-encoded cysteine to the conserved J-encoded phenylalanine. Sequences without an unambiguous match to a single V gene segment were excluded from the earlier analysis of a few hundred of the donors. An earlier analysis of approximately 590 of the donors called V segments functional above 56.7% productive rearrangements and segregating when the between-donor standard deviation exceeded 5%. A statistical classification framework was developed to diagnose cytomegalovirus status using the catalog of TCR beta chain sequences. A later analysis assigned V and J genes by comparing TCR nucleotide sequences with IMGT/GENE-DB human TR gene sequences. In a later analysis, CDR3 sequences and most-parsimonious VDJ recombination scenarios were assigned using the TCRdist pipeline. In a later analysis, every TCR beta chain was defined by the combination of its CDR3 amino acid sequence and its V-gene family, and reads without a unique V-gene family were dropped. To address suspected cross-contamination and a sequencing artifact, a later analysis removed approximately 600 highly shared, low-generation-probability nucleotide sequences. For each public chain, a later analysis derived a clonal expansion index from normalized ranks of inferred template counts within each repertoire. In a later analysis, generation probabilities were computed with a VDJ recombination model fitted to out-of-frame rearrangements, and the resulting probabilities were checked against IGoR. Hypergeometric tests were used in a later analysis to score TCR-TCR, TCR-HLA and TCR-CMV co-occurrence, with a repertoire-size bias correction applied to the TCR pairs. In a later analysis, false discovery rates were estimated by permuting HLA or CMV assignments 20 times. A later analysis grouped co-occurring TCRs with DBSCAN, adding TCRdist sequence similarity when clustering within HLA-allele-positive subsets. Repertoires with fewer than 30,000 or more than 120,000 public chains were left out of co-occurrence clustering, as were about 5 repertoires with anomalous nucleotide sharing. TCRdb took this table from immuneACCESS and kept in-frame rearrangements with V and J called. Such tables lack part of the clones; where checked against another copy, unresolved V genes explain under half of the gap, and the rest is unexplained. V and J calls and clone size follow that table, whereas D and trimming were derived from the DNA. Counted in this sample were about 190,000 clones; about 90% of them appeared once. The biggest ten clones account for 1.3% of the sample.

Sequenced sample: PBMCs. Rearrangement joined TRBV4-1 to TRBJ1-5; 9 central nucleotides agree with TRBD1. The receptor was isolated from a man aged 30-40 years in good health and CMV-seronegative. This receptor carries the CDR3 CASSRGQGGNQPQHF. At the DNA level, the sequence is TGCGCCAGCAGCCGGGGACAGGGAGGCAATCAGCCCCAGCATTTT.